These T cell receptor beta chains were read from a single sample in a study of neurological immune-mediated disorders. MiXCR was run by TCRdb on the 5' RACE reads, yielding one entry per CDR3 protein. This sample carries approximately 50,000 distinct CDR3 sequences, less than 4% of them seen once, and the ten largest clones take 5.5% to 7.5%. Sample: PBMCs. The receptors were sampled from a man between 60 and 75 years old with multiple sclerosis. The CDR3 runs from the conserved cysteine through the conserved F or W. Fields, in order: clone size, V gene, D gene, J gene, CDR3 DNA, CDR3 protein. The D gene is left open where the match is weak. Not all rows give a size; the values are once, few, many and, for expanded clones, a class.

clone_size: many
v_call: TRBV5-1
d_call: -
j_call: TRBJ2-3
cdr3_nt: TGCGCCAGCCGCCGGACAAGAGACACAGATACGCAGTATTTT
cdr3_aa: CASRRTRDTDTQYF

clone_size: few
v_call: TRBV5-1
d_call: -
j_call: TRBJ2-1
cdr3_nt: TGCGCCAGCAGCTTGGGACTAACCAACAATGAGCAGTTCTTC
cdr3_aa: CASSLGLTNNEQFF

clone_size: many
v_call: TRBV7-2
d_call: -
j_call: TRBJ2-3
cdr3_nt: TGTGCCAGCAGCTTATTCGGGTCCTCAGATACGCAGTATTTT
cdr3_aa: CASSLFGSSDTQYF

clone_size: -
v_call: TRBV29-1
d_call: -
j_call: TRBJ2-7
cdr3_nt: TGCAGCGTTGAATTGGGTAGGGGATACGAGCAGTACTTC
cdr3_aa: CSVELGRGYEQYF

clone_size: -
v_call: TRBV20-1
d_call: TRBD1
j_call: TRBJ1-1
cdr3_nt: TGCAGTGCTAGAACAGGGGGGAGGACTGAAGCTTTCTTT
cdr3_aa: CSARTGGRTEAFF

clone_size: many
v_call: TRBV6-1
d_call: -
j_call: TRBJ1-3
cdr3_nt: TGTGCCAGCAACCGCCTACCGTCTCTGGCGAACACCATATATTTT
cdr3_aa: CASNRLPSLANTIYF

clone_size: many
v_call: TRBV20-1
d_call: TRBD1
j_call: TRBJ2-7
cdr3_nt: TGCAGTGCTAGAGATCGAACAGGGGGGCACTACGAGCAGTACTTC
cdr3_aa: CSARDRTGGHYEQYF

clone_size: many
v_call: TRBV20-1
d_call: -
j_call: TRBJ2-1
cdr3_nt: TGCAGTGCTCCGGGGTTCCCAAGCCGAAATGAGCAGTTCTTC
cdr3_aa: CSAPGFPSRNEQFF

clone_size: many
v_call: TRBV20-1
d_call: -
j_call: TRBJ2-3
cdr3_nt: TGCAGTGCTATGTCAGGGGTCCGCACAGATACGCAGTATTTT
cdr3_aa: CSAMSGVRTDTQYF

clone_size: many
v_call: TRBV7-9
d_call: -
j_call: TRBJ2-7
cdr3_nt: TGTGCCAGCAGCTTAGAAAGATCCGGGGACTACGAGCAGTACTTC
cdr3_aa: CASSLERSGDYEQYF

clone_size: many
v_call: TRBV7-6
d_call: TRBD2
j_call: TRBJ2-2
cdr3_nt: TGTGCCAGCAGTCCGGGACTAGCGGGAAACACCGGGGAGCTGTTTTTT
cdr3_aa: CASSPGLAGNTGELFF

clone_size: many
v_call: TRBV14
d_call: -
j_call: TRBJ2-1
cdr3_nt: TGTGCCAGCAGCAAACGTAATGAGCAGTTCTTC
cdr3_aa: CASSKRNEQFF

clone_size: many
v_call: TRBV18
d_call: -
j_call: TRBJ1-1
cdr3_nt: TGTGCCAGCTCACCTCCGGATGGGCGCACTGAAGCTTTCTTT
cdr3_aa: CASSPPDGRTEAFF

clone_size: many
v_call: TRBV5-1
d_call: -
j_call: TRBJ2-7
cdr3_nt: TGCGCCAGCAGCTTGAGCGGAGTCTCCTACGAGCAGTACTTC
cdr3_aa: CASSLSGVSYEQYF

clone_size: -
v_call: TRBV29-1
d_call: -
j_call: TRBJ2-2
cdr3_nt: TGCAGCGTGGGGGTTCCCGAGGGGGAGCTGTTTTTT
cdr3_aa: CSVGVPEGELFF

clone_size: many
v_call: TRBV4-1
d_call: TRBD1
j_call: TRBJ1-1
cdr3_nt: TGCGCCAGCAGCCTGGGACAGGGGGCTGTCGACACTGAAGCTTTCTTT
cdr3_aa: CASSLGQGAVDTEAFF

clone_size: -
v_call: TRBV2
d_call: -
j_call: TRBJ1-5
cdr3_nt: TGTGTCAGCAGTGCCAGTGGCGGGCCCCAGCATTTT
cdr3_aa: CVSSASGGPQHF

clone_size: few
v_call: TRBV5-1
d_call: TRBD1
j_call: TRBJ1-5
cdr3_nt: TGCGCCAGCAGCTTGGGACAGGGGCCCCAGCATTTT
cdr3_aa: CASSLGQGPQHF

clone_size: many
v_call: TRBV6-5
d_call: -
j_call: TRBJ2-3
cdr3_nt: TGTGCCAGCACCCAAACTAAGGGCACAGATACGCAGTATTTT
cdr3_aa: CASTQTKGTDTQYF

clone_size: many
v_call: TRBV9
d_call: -
j_call: TRBJ1-1
cdr3_nt: TGTGCCAGCAGCCCCCACACCGGCTGGAACACTGAAGCTTTCTTT
cdr3_aa: CASSPHTGWNTEAFF

clone_size: many
v_call: TRBV5-1
d_call: -
j_call: TRBJ1-1
cdr3_nt: TGCGCCAGCAGCTTGCAAATGAACACTGAAGCTTTCTTT
cdr3_aa: CASSLQMNTEAFF

clone_size: many
v_call: TRBV10-3
d_call: TRBD1
j_call: TRBJ1-1
cdr3_nt: TGTGCCATCAGTGGACGGGACAGGGGAAACACTGAAGCTTTCTTT
cdr3_aa: CAISGRDRGNTEAFF

clone_size: many
v_call: TRBV28
d_call: -
j_call: TRBJ2-7
cdr3_nt: TGTGCCAGCAGTGGGTTTGGAGGCAGCCCCTACGAGCAGTACTTC
cdr3_aa: CASSGFGGSPYEQYF

clone_size: many
v_call: TRBV29-1
d_call: -
j_call: TRBJ2-5
cdr3_nt: TGCAGCTTTCAGCTGGGAGCCCGAGAGACCCAGTACTTC
cdr3_aa: CSFQLGARETQYF

clone_size: -
v_call: TRBV30
d_call: -
j_call: TRBJ2-1
cdr3_nt: TGTGCCTGGGGGCATGAGCAGTTCTTC
cdr3_aa: CAWGHEQFF

clone_size: medium-sized
v_call: TRBV20-1
d_call: -
j_call: TRBJ1-1
cdr3_nt: TGCAGTGCTCCACAGATGAACACTGAAGCTTTCTTT
cdr3_aa: CSAPQMNTEAFF

clone_size: many
v_call: TRBV5-6
d_call: TRBD1
j_call: TRBJ1-2
cdr3_nt: TGTGCCAGCAGCTCGGACAGGGATCCCTTCGGCTACACCTTC
cdr3_aa: CASSSDRDPFGYTF

clone_size: many
v_call: TRBV20-1
d_call: -
j_call: TRBJ1-2
cdr3_nt: TGCAGTGCCCTAGGACTTATCCCCAAATATGGCTACACCTTC
cdr3_aa: CSALGLIPKYGYTF

clone_size: many
v_call: TRBV20-1
d_call: -
j_call: TRBJ1-1
cdr3_nt: TGCAGTGGTGGTGAGGCGGCGAACGGAGCTTTCTTT
cdr3_aa: CSGGEAANGAFF

clone_size: many
v_call: TRBV3-1
d_call: -
j_call: TRBJ2-1
cdr3_nt: TGTGCCAGCAGCCAGGCTGTGGGCCGCAATGAGCAGTTCTTC
cdr3_aa: CASSQAVGRNEQFF

clone_size: -
v_call: TRBV4-1
d_call: -
j_call: TRBJ2-2
cdr3_nt: TGCGCCAGCAGCCGGACCAGGGGTGGGGAGCTGTTTTTT
cdr3_aa: CASSRTRGGELFF

clone_size: many
v_call: TRBV20-1
d_call: TRBD2
j_call: TRBJ2-3
cdr3_nt: TGCAGTGCTAGAGATTTTAGCGGGGGGCTGTCTAGCACAGATACGCAGTATTTT
cdr3_aa: CSARDFSGGLSSTDTQYF

clone_size: many
v_call: TRBV5-5
d_call: -
j_call: TRBJ1-2
cdr3_nt: TGTGCCAGCAGCTGGGCTATGGGGGCCAACTATGGCTACACCTTC
cdr3_aa: CASSWAMGANYGYTF

clone_size: many
v_call: TRBV20-1
d_call: -
j_call: TRBJ2-5
cdr3_nt: TGCAGTGCTGGATCGTTGACCCAGTACTTC
cdr3_aa: CSAGSLTQYF

clone_size: few
v_call: TRBV7-2
d_call: -
j_call: TRBJ1-6
cdr3_nt: TGTGCCAGCACCGCCGGACTTTCCGCTTCACCCCTCCACTTT
cdr3_aa: CASTAGLSASPLHF

clone_size: many
v_call: TRBV7-2
d_call: TRBD1
j_call: TRBJ2-3
cdr3_nt: TGTGCCAGCAGCTTAGGTGGACAGGGGGCAGATACGCAGTATTTT
cdr3_aa: CASSLGGQGADTQYF

clone_size: many
v_call: TRBV20-1
d_call: -
j_call: TRBJ2-7
cdr3_nt: TGCAGTGCCTATACCTACGAGCAGTACTTC
cdr3_aa: CSAYTYEQYF

clone_size: many
v_call: TRBV6-2/TRBV6-3
d_call: TRBD1
j_call: TRBJ1-6
cdr3_nt: TGTGCCAGCAGCCCCCCGGGACAGGGGCCTTCACCCCTCCACTTT
cdr3_aa: CASSPPGQGPSPLHF

clone_size: many
v_call: TRBV6-2/TRBV6-3
d_call: -
j_call: TRBJ2-7
cdr3_nt: TGTGCCAGCAGGGGATCCCACCCCTACGAGCAGTACTTC
cdr3_aa: CASRGSHPYEQYF

clone_size: many
v_call: TRBV5-1
d_call: -
j_call: TRBJ1-1
cdr3_nt: TGCGCCAGCCGGACGACAGGCGGGAACACTGAAGCTTTCTTT
cdr3_aa: CASRTTGGNTEAFF

clone_size: many
v_call: TRBV7-9
d_call: TRBD2
j_call: TRBJ2-5
cdr3_nt: TGTGCCAGCAGCTTAGCGGAGTGTTGGACTAGCGGGCCGCCTCAAGAGACCCAGTACTTC
cdr3_aa: CASSLAECWTSGPPQETQYF

clone_size: many
v_call: TRBV14
d_call: -
j_call: TRBJ2-1
cdr3_nt: TGTGCCAGCAGCCGAAGCGGCGGGATTAGGTCCAATGAGCAGTTCTTC
cdr3_aa: CASSRSGGIRSNEQFF

clone_size: many
v_call: TRBV20-1
d_call: TRBD2
j_call: TRBJ2-5
cdr3_nt: TGCAGTGCTAGTGTCCTGGGCCTAGCGGGAGACGGAGAGACCCAGTACTTC
cdr3_aa: CSASVLGLAGDGETQYF

clone_size: many
v_call: TRBV5-1
d_call: -
j_call: TRBJ1-1
cdr3_nt: TGCGCCAGCAGCTTGGGCAGGGTCACTGAAGCTTTCTTT
cdr3_aa: CASSLGRVTEAFF

clone_size: many
v_call: TRBV20-1
d_call: -
j_call: TRBJ2-5
cdr3_nt: TGCAGTGCTCGAATCATCGAGACCCAGTACTTC
cdr3_aa: CSARIIETQYF

clone_size: many
v_call: TRBV18
d_call: TRBD2
j_call: TRBJ2-3
cdr3_nt: TGTGCCAGCTCATTCCTAGCGGGGAACACAGATACGCAGTATTTT
cdr3_aa: CASSFLAGNTDTQYF

clone_size: many
v_call: TRBV29-1
d_call: TRBD1
j_call: TRBJ2-7
cdr3_nt: TGCAGCGTCGGTGGGACAGAATCTACCTACGAGCAGTACTTC
cdr3_aa: CSVGGTESTYEQYF

clone_size: many
v_call: TRBV5-6
d_call: TRBD1
j_call: TRBJ2-7
cdr3_nt: TGTGCCAGCAGACCGACAGGGACGCCCTACGAGCAGTACTTC
cdr3_aa: CASRPTGTPYEQYF

clone_size: many
v_call: TRBV5-1
d_call: -
j_call: TRBJ2-3
cdr3_nt: TGCGCCAGTACCGTGATGAATTGGGCAGATACGCAGTATTTT
cdr3_aa: CASTVMNWADTQYF

clone_size: many
v_call: TRBV5-1
d_call: -
j_call: TRBJ2-1
cdr3_nt: TGCGCCAGCAGCGATGAGGGTGGCGATGAGCAGTTCTTC
cdr3_aa: CASSDEGGDEQFF

clone_size: many
v_call: TRBV5-8
d_call: -
j_call: TRBJ2-5
cdr3_nt: TGTGCCAGCAGCTTGAGAGGGGCGAGGGAGACCCAGTACTTC
cdr3_aa: CASSLRGARETQYF

clone_size: many
v_call: TRBV5-1
d_call: TRBD1
j_call: TRBJ1-2
cdr3_nt: TGCGCCAGCAGCATCAACTCCGGGACAGGGCCTAGTGGCTACACCTTC
cdr3_aa: CASSINSGTGPSGYTF

clone_size: many
v_call: TRBV5-5
d_call: -
j_call: TRBJ2-3
cdr3_nt: TGTGCCAGCAGCTTGGGTGCAGGAACAGATACGCAGTATTTT
cdr3_aa: CASSLGAGTDTQYF

clone_size: many
v_call: TRBV5-1
d_call: TRBD1
j_call: TRBJ2-7
cdr3_nt: TGCGCCAGCAGCCCGGGGACAGGTACCTACGAGCAGTACTTC
cdr3_aa: CASSPGTGTYEQYF

clone_size: many
v_call: TRBV20-1
d_call: -
j_call: TRBJ1-1
cdr3_nt: TGCAGTGCTAGAGCTTCAGGACTGATAAGGGGCACTGAAGCTTTCTTT
cdr3_aa: CSARASGLIRGTEAFF

clone_size: many
v_call: TRBV6-5
d_call: -
j_call: TRBJ2-7
cdr3_nt: TGTGCCAGCAGTTACGCCTCGGGTCTAGCGTTATACTTC
cdr3_aa: CASSYASGLALYF

clone_size: many
v_call: TRBV15
d_call: TRBD1
j_call: TRBJ2-6
cdr3_nt: TGTGCCACCAGCAGATCAGGGGGTGGGACTGGGGCCAACGTCCTGACTTTC
cdr3_aa: CATSRSGGGTGANVLTF

clone_size: many
v_call: TRBV3-1
d_call: -
j_call: TRBJ1-4
cdr3_nt: TGTGCCAGCAGCAACGACTGGAGTGAAAAACTGTTTTTT
cdr3_aa: CASSNDWSEKLFF

clone_size: many
v_call: TRBV20-1
d_call: -
j_call: TRBJ2-5
cdr3_nt: TGCAGTGCTAGCCCCCTAGGCAAAGAGACCCAGTACTTC
cdr3_aa: CSASPLGKETQYF

clone_size: many
v_call: TRBV28
d_call: -
j_call: TRBJ1-6
cdr3_nt: TGTGCCAGCAGTTCCCCAGGTGAGGGAAGCCCCCTCCACTTT
cdr3_aa: CASSSPGEGSPLHF